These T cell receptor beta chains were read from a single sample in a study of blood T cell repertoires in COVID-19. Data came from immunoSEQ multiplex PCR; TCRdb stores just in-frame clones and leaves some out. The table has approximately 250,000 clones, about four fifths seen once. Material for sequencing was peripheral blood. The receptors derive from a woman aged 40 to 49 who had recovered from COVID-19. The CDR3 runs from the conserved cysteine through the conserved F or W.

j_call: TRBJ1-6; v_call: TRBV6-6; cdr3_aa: CASRPGSSPLHF
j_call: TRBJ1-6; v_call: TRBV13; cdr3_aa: CASSPKQGALHF
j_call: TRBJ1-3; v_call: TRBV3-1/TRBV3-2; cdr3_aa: CASSQERGHFGNTIYF
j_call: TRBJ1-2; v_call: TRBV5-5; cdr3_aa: CASSLTDSNNYGYTF
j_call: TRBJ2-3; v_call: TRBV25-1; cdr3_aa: CASSESHDRAPQYF
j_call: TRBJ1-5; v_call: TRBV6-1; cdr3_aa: CASSEWQSNQPQHF
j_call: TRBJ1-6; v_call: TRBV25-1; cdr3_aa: CASSEFRGASPLHF
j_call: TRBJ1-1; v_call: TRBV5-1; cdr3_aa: CASSQGGMNTEAFF
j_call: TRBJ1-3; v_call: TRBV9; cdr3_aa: CASSPAEGLSLISGNTIYF
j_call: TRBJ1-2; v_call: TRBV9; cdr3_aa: CASSDRGNYGYTF
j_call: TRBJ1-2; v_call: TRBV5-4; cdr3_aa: CASSSGTEMYGYTF
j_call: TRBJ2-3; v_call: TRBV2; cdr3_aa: CASRDRVSTDTQYF
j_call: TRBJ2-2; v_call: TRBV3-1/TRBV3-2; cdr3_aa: CASSQEGSPGELFF
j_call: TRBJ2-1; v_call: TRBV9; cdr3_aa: CASSVGVRESNEQFF
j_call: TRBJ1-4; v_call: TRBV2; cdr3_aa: CASRGRQGNEKLFF
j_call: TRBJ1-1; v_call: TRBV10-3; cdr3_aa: CAIRPTGNTEAFF
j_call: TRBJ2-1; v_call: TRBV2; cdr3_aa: CASRDFNEQFF
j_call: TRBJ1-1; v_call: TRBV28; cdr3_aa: CASSPQGKTEAFF
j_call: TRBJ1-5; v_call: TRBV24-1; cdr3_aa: CATSDGPGNQPQHF
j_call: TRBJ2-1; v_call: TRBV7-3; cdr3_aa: CASSASGTGAINEQFF
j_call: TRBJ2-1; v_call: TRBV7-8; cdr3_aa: CASSSRGTGEQFF
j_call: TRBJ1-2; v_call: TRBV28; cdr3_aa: CASSEQGAWIYGYTF
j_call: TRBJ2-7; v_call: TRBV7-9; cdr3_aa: CASSKDRGNLDEQYF
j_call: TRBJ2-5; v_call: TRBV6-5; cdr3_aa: CASIGQEWETQYF
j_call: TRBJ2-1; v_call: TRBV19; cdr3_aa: CASQPGNNEQFF
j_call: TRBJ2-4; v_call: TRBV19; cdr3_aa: CASSIDRGQKNIQYF
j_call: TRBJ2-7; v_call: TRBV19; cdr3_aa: CASSIGQGISYEQYF
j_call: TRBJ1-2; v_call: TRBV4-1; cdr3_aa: CASSQGTGAVLHYGYTF
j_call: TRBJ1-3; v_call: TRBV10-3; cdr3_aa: CAISSPRADGNTIYF
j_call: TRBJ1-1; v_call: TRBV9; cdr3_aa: CASSALGQGWTEAFF
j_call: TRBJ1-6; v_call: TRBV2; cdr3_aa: CASSEEGLSPPLHF
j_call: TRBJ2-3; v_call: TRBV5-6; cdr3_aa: CASSLARGYTDTQYF
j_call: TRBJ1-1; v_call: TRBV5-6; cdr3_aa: CASSLGQSTEAFF
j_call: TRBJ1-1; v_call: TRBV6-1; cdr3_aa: CASSEARLNTEAFF
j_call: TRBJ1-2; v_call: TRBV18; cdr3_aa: CASSPPSTGGGYGYTF
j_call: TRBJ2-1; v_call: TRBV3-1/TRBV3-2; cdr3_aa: CASSLGAPNEQFF
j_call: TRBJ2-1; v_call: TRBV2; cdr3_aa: CASSRRSYNEQFF
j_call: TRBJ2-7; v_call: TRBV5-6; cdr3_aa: CASSLELHTYEQYF
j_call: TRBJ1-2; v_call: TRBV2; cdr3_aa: CASSPLLNYGYTF
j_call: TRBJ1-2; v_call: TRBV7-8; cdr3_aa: CASSSQGYGYTF
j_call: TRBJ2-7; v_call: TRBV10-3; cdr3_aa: CAISDLQGSTYEQYF
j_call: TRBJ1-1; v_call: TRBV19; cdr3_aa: CASSIAKGQLNTEAFF
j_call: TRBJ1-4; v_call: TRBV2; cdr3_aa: CASRRDRGTEKLFF
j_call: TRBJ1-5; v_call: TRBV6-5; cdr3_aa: CASNPHGQGNQPQHF
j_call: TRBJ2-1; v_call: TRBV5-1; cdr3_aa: CASSPRQGVSYNEQFF
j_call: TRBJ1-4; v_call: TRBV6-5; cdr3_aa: CASSRTGQDEKLFF
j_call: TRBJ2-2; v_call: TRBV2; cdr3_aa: CASMRQPSNTGELFF
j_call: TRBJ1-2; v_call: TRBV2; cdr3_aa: CASSERWTEIYGYTF
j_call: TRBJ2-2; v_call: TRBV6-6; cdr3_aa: CASSPFPTGPNTGELFF
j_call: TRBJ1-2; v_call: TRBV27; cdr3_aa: CASSSDIDNYGYTF
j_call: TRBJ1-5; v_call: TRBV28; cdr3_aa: CASSPPGQGVGQPQHF
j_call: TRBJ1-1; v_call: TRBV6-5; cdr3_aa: CASIGQGAGNTEAFF
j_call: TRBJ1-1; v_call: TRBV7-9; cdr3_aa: CASSLGLEAFF